A single sample gave rise to the 6 T cell receptor beta chains below, sequenced in a study of cytomegalovirus exposure and HLA in healthy donors (dated by TCRdb to the late 2010s). Libraries were constructed by the immunoSEQ multiplex PCR assay. For the multiplex PCR, a mixture combining 60 forward primers for TCR Vbeta segments and 13 reverse primers for TCR Jbeta segments was used. TCRdb retrieved this table from immuneACCESS and kept in-frame rearrangements only. Not all clones are present; in checked studies, unresolved V genes account for under half, and no reason is known for the remainder. For this sample the table gives around 88,000 clones, of which roughly 80% were detected only once. Together, the top ten hold under 8% of the sample. The source material was PBMCs. The receptors were sampled from a man over 45 in good health and CMV-seropositive.

Only a few counts were recorded for this clone. The chain carries TRBV29-1 and TRBJ2-1; 7 positions agree with TRBD1. The CDR3 has 13 residues. The V gene's germline CDR1 is SQVTM and CDR2 ANQGSEA. V lost 6 bases and J lost 6; bases outside the gene matches: 8. CDR3 coding DNA: TGCAGCGTGAAGGGACAGAACCTCAATGAGCAGTTCTTC. Its protein is CSVKGQNLNEQFF.

The chain carries TRBV2 and TRBJ2-5; D uncertain. CDR3 length: 14 residues. V lost 4 bases and J 0 bases, leaving 9 bases between the germline ends. CDR1 is SNHLY and CDR2 is FYNNEI in the germline V gene. As DNA, the CDR3 is TGTGCCAGCAGTGTTAGCTCGTACCAAGAGACCCAGTACTTC. This gives the protein CASSVSSYQETQYF.

This clone has just a few counts. The chain links TRBV19 to TRBJ1-2, with TRBD1 matching over 9 bases. J was trimmed by 6 bases and V by 1 base; bases with no gene match: 12. CDR1 LNHDA and CDR2 SQIVND come from the germline V gene (reference sequence). This CDR3 has 17 residues. The CDR3 DNA is TGTGCCAGTAGTATAGGATTCTGGGACAGGGAAAGACATGGCTACACCTTC. Residues: CASSIGFWDRERHGYTF.

This clone showed up just a few times. The chain carries TRBV5-1 and TRBJ1-2; 7 bases agree with TRBD1. In germline, CDR1 is SGHRS, CDR2 YFSETQ. Trimming took 7 bases from V and 2 from J; bases not matched to a gene: 5. This CDR3 has 13 residues. CDR3 in amino acids: CASRTDRNYGYTF. As DNA, the CDR3 is TGCGCCAGCCGCACGGACAGGAACTATGGCTACACCTTC.

This clone has more than one count but fewer than ten. The V and J genes are TRBV6-6 and TRBJ2-1, with TRBD1 as a possible D gene (6 bases). The germline V gene has CDR1 MNHNY and CDR2 SVGAGI (reference sequence). The CDR3 covers 16 residues. V shed 0 bases and J shed 9 bases, with 18 bases lying between them. CDR3: CASSYSNPPGVGEQFF. The DNA of the CDR3 is TGTGCCAGCAGTTACTCGAATCCTCCAGGGGTCGGTGAGCAGTTCTTC.

The table lists this clone with a few counts. V usage is TRBV7-2 and J usage is TRBJ2-1; 8 bases fit TRBD1. Germline V gives CDR1 SGHTA, CDR2 FQGNSA. CDR3 length: 15 residues. After removal of 0 bases from V and 4 bases from J, the junction contained 2 bases not matched to a gene. The CDR3 DNA is TGTGCCAGCAGCTTAGCGCAGGGGGCGTACAATGAGCAGTTCTTC. Translation: CASSLAQGAYNEQFF. The full variable domain, its missing parts supplied by reference TRBV7-2 and TRBJ2-1, is GAGVSQSPSNKVTEKGKDVELRCDPISGHTALYWYRQSLGQGLEFLIYFQGNSAPDKSGLPSDRFSAERTGGSVSTLTIQRTQQEDSAVYLCASSLAQGAYNEQFFGPGTRLTVL.